These 30 T cell receptor beta chains share one sample of origin, sequenced in a study of Tregs in tolerant kidney transplant recipients. TCRdb's table, derived via immunoSEQ multiplex PCR, lists solely in-frame clones and lacks some. The table shows about 14,000 clones, with just under 80% occurring only once. Sequencing used Tregs from blood, obtained before the transplant. The receptors here all came from a human donor who received a combined kidney and bone marrow transplant.

The chain carries TRBV7-2 and TRBJ2-3; 8 positions agree with TRBD2. Trimming at V came to 7 bases and at J to 3 bases, leaving 6 bases not matched to a gene. The CDR3 is 14 residues long. Germline CDR1 SGHTA, CDR2 FQGNSA. The CDR3 region is CASMKRGLTDTQYF. CDR3 nucleotides: TGTGCCAGCATGAAGCGGGGGTTGACAGATACGCAGTATTTT.

This chain links TRBV27 with TRBJ2-1, with 8 positions matching TRBD1. Germline CDR1 is MNHEY and CDR2 is SMNVEV (reference sequence). The trim removed 3 bases at V and 9 bases at J, leaving 10 bases unmatched. CDR3 size: 15 residues. The CDR3 nucleotides read TGTGCCAGCAGTTTCGATCAGGGGGCGTGGAGTGAGCAGTTCTTC. Translating gives CASSFDQGAWSEQFF.

The V and J genes are TRBV7-6 and TRBJ1-4; D is unresolved. The CDR3 contains 15 residues. CDR1 is SGHVS, CDR2 FNYEAQ, per germline. V shed 0 bases and J shed 0 bases, with 5 bases lying between them. The CDR3 region has the DNA TGTGCCAGCAGCTTAGCGGGAGCAACTAATGAAAAACTGTTTTTT. This gives the protein CASSLAGATNEKLFF.

The chain is built from TRBV5-1 and TRBJ2-7, with TRBD1 as a possible D gene (6 bases). The ends were cut back, 3 bases at V and 7 bases at J, with 14 bases in the middle. Per germline, CDR1 SGHRS and CDR2 YFSETQ. This CDR3 has 13 residues. The chain's CDR3 is CASSYQGSGEQYF. CDR3 DNA sequence: TGCGCCAGCAGCTACCAGGGGTCTGGAGAGCAGTACTTC.

This sequence joins TRBV19 and TRBJ2-1; D is possibly TRBD1 (5 bases). V was trimmed by 3 bases and J by 5 bases, leaving 5 bases between them. This CDR3 is 12 amino acids long. The germline CDR1 and CDR2 sequences are LNHDA and SQIVND (reference sequence). DNA for the CDR3: TGTGCCAGTAGTATGGGGCACAATGAGCAGTTCTTC. Amino acids: CASSMGHNEQFF.

V gene TRBV10-3 combines with J gene TRBJ1-2; 7 nucleotides align to TRBD1. This CDR3 has 16 amino acids. Germline CDR1 is ENHRY and CDR2 is SYGVKD. V lost 0 bases and J lost 0; bases outside the gene matches: 4. The CDR3 coding sequence is TGTGCCATCAGTGAGTCGGGGCAGGGGGCTAACTATGGCTACACCTTC. Protein product: CAISESGQGANYGYTF.

V and J are TRBV6-5 and TRBJ1-2, with D unclear. CDR1 MNHEY and CDR2 SVGAGI come from the germline V gene. Trimming stripped 2 bases from V and 4 bases from J, with 14 bases between. This CDR3 region has 15 residues. The CDR3 sequence: CASSYAGGPLYGYTF. CDR3 DNA sequence: TGTGCCAGCAGTTACGCAGGAGGTCCCCTCTATGGCTACACCTTC.

This clone was counted a few times. This chain connects TRBV4-2 to TRBJ1-5; 8 bases match TRBD1. The CDR3 is made up of 18 amino acids. The J segment lost 0 bases and the V segment lost 1 base, leaving 8 bases of the junction unmatched. Germline V gene lookup returns CDR1 LGHNA and CDR2 YNFKEQ. The CDR3 DNA is TGTGCCAGCAGCCAAGGTTGGACAGGGCAGAATAGCAATCAGCCCCAGCATTTT. Protein: CASSQGWTGQNSNQPQHF.

The rearrangement uses TRBV5-4 and TRBJ1-2, with D possibly being TRBD1 (6 bases). V was pared by 2 bases and J by 0 bases, with 11 bases between. CDR3 length: 15 amino acids. CDR1 is SGHNT and CDR2 is YYREEE in the germline V gene (reference sequence). CDR3 loop: CASSFGAGANYGYTF. The CDR3 DNA follows: TGTGCCAGCAGCTTCGGGGCAGGGGCTAACTATGGCTACACCTTC.

This clone was seen a few times. The chain uses TRBV15 and TRBJ1-2; TRBD1 might be the D (5 bases). Trimming cost V 5 bases and J 7 bases, with 8 bases left between them. Germline CDR1 LNHNV, CDR2 YYDKDF (reference sequence). CDR3 length equals 11 residues. DNA of the CDR3: TGTGCCACCAGCGGCGGGGGTGGCTACACCTTC. The encoded protein is CATSGGGGYTF.

This sequence joins TRBV19 and TRBJ2-5; TRBD1 matches at 9 bases. The CDR3 contains 12 residues. The ends lost 9 bases at V and 5 bases at J; junction bases unmatched: 4. CDR1 is LNHDA, CDR2 SQIVND, per germline (reference sequence). CDR3 sequence (DNA): TGTGCCAGCGGGACAGGGATCGAGACCCAGTACTTC. Its translation: CASGTGIETQYF.

The genes are TRBV11-2 and TRBJ1-2, with 7 nucleotides matching TRBD1. From germline, CDR1 is SGHAT and CDR2 FQNNGV. The CDR3 is made up of 15 amino acids. J lost 4 bases, V lost 5 bases, and 10 bases had no gene match. CDR3 nucleotides: TGTGCCAGCAGCCGAAATGCAGGGGGAGGCTATGGCTACACCTTC. Translated, it gives CASSRNAGGGYGYTF. Drawing the rest from reference TRBV11-2 and TRBJ1-2, the complete variable domain is EAGVAQSPRYKIIEKRQSVAFWCNPISGHATLYWYQQILGQGPKLLIQFQNNGVVDDSQLPKDRFSAERLKGVDSTLKIQPAKLEDSAVYLCASSRNAGGGYGYTFGSGTRLTVV.

This sequence joins TRBV2 and TRBJ2-2; TRBD1 agrees at 10 bases. CDR3 length: 15 amino acids. Germline CDR1 SNHLY, CDR2 FYNNEI. V lost 4 bases and J lost 5; bases outside the gene matches: 4. CDR3 loop: CASSGRQGATGELFF. CDR3 sequence (DNA): TGTGCCAGCAGTGGGAGACAGGGGGCTACCGGGGAGCTGTTTTTT.

The chain employs TRBV10-1 and TRBJ2-3; TRBD2 agrees at 10 bases. V lost 0 bases and J lost 1; bases outside the gene matches: 1. CDR1 is WNHNN, CDR2 SYGVQD, per germline (reference sequence). This CDR3 is built from 16 residues. DNA of the CDR3: TGCGCCAGCAGTGAGTCTACTAGCGGGGGCACAGATACGCAGTATTTT. Protein sequence: CASSESTSGGTDTQYF.

V is TRBV2 and J is TRBJ1-1, with no clear D. V lost 7 bases and J lost 2, with 11 bases in between. Germline loops: CDR1 SNHLY, CDR2 FYNNEI. The CDR3 spans 13 residues. The CDR3: CASNLGSNTEAFF. CDR3 coding DNA: TGTGCCAGCAACTTGGGCAGCAACACTGAAGCTTTCTTT.

The rearrangement links TRBV9 to TRBJ2-1; 7 positions agree with TRBD2. J was trimmed by 6 bases and V by 4 bases; bases with no gene match: 7. Germline CDR1 reads SGDLS; CDR2 reads YYNGEE. There are 14 residues in the CDR3. The DNA of the CDR3 is TGTGCCAGCAGCCTTTTAGCGGGTACCAATGAGCAGTTCTTC. Protein sequence: CASSLLAGTNEQFF. The whole variable domain, remainder taken from reference TRBV9 and TRBJ2-1, is DSGVTQTPKHLITATGQRVTLRCSPRSGDLSVYWYQQSLDQGLQFLIQYYNGEERAKGNILERFSAQQFPDLHSELNLSSLELGDSALYFCASSLLAGTNEQFFGPGTRLTVL.

A single count supports this clone. The J gene is TRBJ1-2, the V gene TRBV28; D gene ambiguous. The CDR3 covers 15 residues. Trimming took 2 bases from V and 0 from J, leaving 10 bases between them. Germline CDR1 is MDHEN and CDR2 is SYDVKM. In nucleotides, the CDR3 is TGTGCCAGCAGTTTAGGCGGATTAGCTAACTATGGCTACACCTTC. Translating gives CASSLGGLANYGYTF.

This chain links TRBV13 with TRBJ2-1, with 12 bases lining up with TRBD2. Germline CDR1 is PRHDT and CDR2 is FYEKMQ (reference sequence). This CDR3 is 17 amino acids long. The J segment lost 5 bases and the V segment lost 2 bases, leaving 7 bases of the junction unmatched. CDR3 loop: CASSLRLAGGQNNEQFF. The CDR3 DNA is TGTGCCAGCAGCTTAAGGCTAGCGGGGGGGCAGAACAATGAGCAGTTCTTC.

The rearrangement joins TRBV12-5 to TRBJ2-1; 7 bases match TRBD2. The ends lost 5 bases at V and 4 bases at J; junction bases unmatched: 5. Germline loops: CDR1 LGHNT, CDR2 FRNRAP. The CDR3 has 14 residues. This CDR3 reads CASGRGVSYNEQFF. The CDR3 DNA is TGTGCTAGTGGTCGGGGGGTGTCATACAATGAGCAGTTCTTC.

DNA for the CDR3: TGCGCCAGCAGTGCCGAGCTAGCGGGTAACAATGAGCAGTTCTTC. Translating it yields CASSAELAGNNEQFF. This chain links TRBV10-1 with TRBJ2-1; 8 bases are shared with TRBD2. This CDR3 is built from 15 residues. From germline, CDR1 is WNHNN and CDR2 SYGVQD (reference sequence). The V gene end was trimmed by 4 bases and the J gene end by 5 bases; junction bases not matched to a gene: 7.

The chain carries TRBV20-1 and TRBJ2-7; no clear D. With 6 bases removed from V and 1 base from J, the gap between germline ends came to 7 bases. Germline assignment: CDR1 DFQATT and CDR2 SNEGSKA (reference sequence). The CDR3 contains 11 residues. The CDR3 DNA reads as TGCAGTGCCCTCCGGTCCTACGAGCAGTACTTC. It is translated as CSALRSYEQYF.

The chain links TRBV4-1 to TRBJ1-5, with 7 positions matching TRBD1. The CDR3 runs 15 residues. Trimming removed 1 base from V and 4 bases from J; junction bases left unmatched: 4. Germline values: CDR1 MGHRA, CDR2 YSYEKL. CDR3: CASSQVPGGNQPQHF. CDR3 nucleotides: TGCGCCAGCAGCCAAGTCCCAGGGGGGAATCAGCCCCAGCATTTT.

This clone was counted once. The CDR3 coding sequence is TGTGCCAGCAGCAGGAACACCGGGGAGCTGTTTTTT. Translating gives CASSRNTGELFF. The gene calls are TRBV27 and TRBJ2-2; no clear D. CDR3 length: 12 residues. From germline, CDR1 is MNHEY and CDR2 SMNVEV (reference sequence). With 6 bases removed from V and 1 base from J, the gap between germline ends came to 3 bases.

The chain employs TRBV10-1 and TRBJ2-3, with TRBD1 matching 7 bases. Unmatched junction bases numbered 7, after V lost 6 bases and J lost 1 base. Germline loops: CDR1 WNHNN, CDR2 SYGVQD (reference sequence). This CDR3 region has 15 residues. CDR3 bases: TGCGCCAGCAGCCCCGGACAGGTCGGCACAGATACGCAGTATTTT. It codes for CASSPGQVGTDTQYF.

The J gene is TRBJ2-1, the V gene TRBV6-1; possibly TRBD1 for D (6 bases). The CDR3 runs to 15 residues. V was trimmed by 4 bases and J by 6 bases, leaving 16 bases between them. From germline, CDR1 is MNHNS and CDR2 SASEGT. CDR3 amino acids: CASSAQTGGFNEQFF. CDR3 sequence (DNA): TGTGCCAGCAGTGCCCAGACAGGCGGATTCAATGAGCAGTTCTTC.

The J gene is TRBJ1-6, the V gene TRBV5-4; D unclear. The CDR3 is 13 amino acids. Germline CDR1 and CDR2: SGHNT and YYREEE (reference sequence). V was trimmed by 6 bases and J by 8 bases, leaving 12 bases between them. In DNA, the CDR3 is TGTGCCAGCAAATCGTCCCGGGATTCACCCCTCCACTTT. Translation: CASKSSRDSPLHF.

V usage is TRBV15 and J usage is TRBJ2-1; 7 bases align to TRBD2. CDR1 LNHNV and CDR2 YYDKDF come from the germline V gene (reference sequence). The J segment lost 0 bases and the V segment lost 3 bases, leaving 5 bases of the junction unmatched. The CDR3 length is 16 residues. CDR3 loop: CATSSYGTTSYNEQFF. In nucleotides, the CDR3 is TGTGCCACCAGCAGCTACGGGACTACCTCCTACAATGAGCAGTTCTTC.

This clone showed up just a few times. This chain links TRBV28 with TRBJ2-7, with 11 positions matching TRBD2. Per germline, CDR1 MDHEN and CDR2 SYDVKM. The V and J ends lost 6 bases and 0 bases, in that order; junction bases with no gene match: 7. This CDR3 has 16 residues. The DNA of the CDR3 is TGTGCCAGCAGAATGACTAGCGGGAAAAGCTCCTACGAGCAGTACTTC. Translating gives CASRMTSGKSSYEQYF.

The chain combines TRBV5-6 with TRBJ1-3; no definite D call. This CDR3 spans 13 amino acids. The germline V gene has CDR1 SGHDT and CDR2 YYEEEE. With 2 bases removed from V and 5 bases from J, the gap between germline ends came to 8 bases. CDR3 loop: CASSFPGRNTIYF. The CDR3 DNA reads as TGTGCCAGCAGCTTTCCGGGAAGAAACACCATATATTTT.

J is TRBJ1-5 and V is TRBV2; D is possibly TRBD1 (5 bases). The CDR3 runs 15 residues. Germline loops: CDR1 SNHLY, CDR2 FYNNEI. Trimming removed 6 bases at V and 1 base at J, with 13 bases between. CDR3 DNA sequence: TGTGCCAGCAGGGGCGGGGCTGGGAGCAATCAGCCCCAGCATTTT. It yields the protein CASRGGAGSNQPQHF.